These 19 T cell receptor beta chains were sequenced from one sample in a study of vaccination and CD4 T cells after COVID-19. The treatment was: roughly 11-day PBMC culture with coronavirus spike peptide pools or control peptides (ViraFEST assay). Sequence data for DNA of cultured CD4+ T cells were generated by the Oncomine TCR Beta short-read assay. MiXCR was run by TCRdb on the PCR reads, yielding one entry per CDR3 protein. Of under 20,000 distinct CDR3 sequences in the sample, around 43% were seen once. These receptors have no identified antigens. The material sequenced was CD4+ T cells from blood, cultured in vitro, taken before SARS-CoV-2 vaccination. These receptors were collected from a human donor who had recovered from COVID-19.

This clonotype was recorded once. The J gene is TRBJ2-5, the V gene TRBV14; D is uncertain. V gave up 1 base and J gave up 4 bases, with 4 bases separating them. CDR1 and CDR2 from the germline V gene are SGHDN and FVKESK. The CDR3 is 12 residues long. The chain's CDR3 is CASSQVRETQYF. The CDR3 DNA reads TGTGCCAGCAGCCAAGTCCGAGAGACCCAGTACTTC.

This rearrangement joins TRBV7-9 to TRBJ2-5, with no clear D. This CDR3 spans 17 amino acids. Germline CDR1 and CDR2: SEHNR and FQNEAQ (reference sequence). Trimming took 5 bases from V and 4 from J, leaving 23 bases between them. CDR3 loop: CASSQSLRVPVLETQYF. The CDR3 DNA sequence: TGTGCCAGCAGCCAATCCCTCCGGGTTCCGGTGTTAGAGACCCAGTACTTC.

V gene TRBV19 combines with J gene TRBJ1-5, with D maybe TRBD1 (5 bases). The CDR3 length is 14 residues. Per the germline V gene, CDR1 is LNHDA and CDR2 is SQIVND (reference sequence). V lost 4 bases and J lost 7, with 14 bases in between. The CDR3 DNA reads TGTGCCAGTAGTACCTCCCAACCAGGGCAGCCCCAGCATTTT. This translates into CASSTSQPGQPQHF.

V is TRBV19 and J is TRBJ2-6; D is unclear. V was trimmed by 5 bases and J by 2 bases, leaving 13 bases between them. The CDR3 contains 16 residues. Germline CDR1 and CDR2: LNHDA and SQIVND (reference sequence). For the CDR3, the DNA is TGTGCCAGTAGTCATGGTCAAATCCCTGGGGCCAACGTCCTGACTTTC. Its protein product is CASSHGQIPGANVLTF.

This clonotype was found a few times. As DNA, the CDR3 is TGTGCCAGCAGTAAACAGAGCTCTGGAAACACCATATATTTT. Its protein product is CASSKQSSGNTIYF. The chain is built from TRBV28 and TRBJ1-3, with D hard to call. This CDR3 spans 14 amino acids. Trimming removed 5 bases at V and 0 bases at J, with 8 bases between. Germline V gives CDR1 MDHEN, CDR2 SYDVKM.

This clonotype was detected once. The chain is built from TRBV6-1 and TRBJ2-7; TRBD2 matches at 14 bases. Germline assignment: CDR1 MNHNS and CDR2 SASEGT. J was trimmed by 2 bases and V by 9 bases; bases with no gene match: 9. CDR3 length: 16 residues. The CDR3 DNA reads as TGTGCCAGTAACGGACTAGCGGGGGGTAGAACCTACGAGCAGTACTTC. Protein product: CASNGLAGGRTYEQYF.

The chain carries TRBV7-6 and TRBJ1-3; no firm D call. The CDR3 consists of 13 residues. Germline V lookup: CDR1 SGHVS, CDR2 FNYEAQ. Trimming stripped 1 base from V and 3 bases from J, with 4 bases between. The CDR3 protein is CASSLDGGNTIYF. For the CDR3, the DNA is TGTGCCAGCAGCTTAGACGGTGGAAACACCATATATTTT.

V and J are TRBV6-4 and TRBJ1-5; no reliable D call. Germline CDR1 reads MRHNA; CDR2 reads SNTAGT. V gave up 3 bases and J gave up 3 bases, with 6 bases separating them. The CDR3 is made up of 13 amino acids. CDR3 sequence (DNA): TGTGCCAGCAGTGAGGGTTTCAATCAGCCCCAGCATTTT. Its translation: CASSEGFNQPQHF.

The rearrangement joins TRBV25-1 to TRBJ1-1; D perhaps matches TRBD1 (6 bases). Trimming removed 6 bases at V and 6 bases at J, with 14 bases between. Germline CDR1 reads MGHDK; CDR2 reads SYGVNS. The CDR3 has 13 amino acids. The CDR3 DNA sequence: TGTGCCAGCAGCGAGATAGGGGGGTCTGAAGCTTTCTTT. Protein product: CASSEIGGSEAFF.

This clonotype was counted once. The V gene is TRBV6-1, the J gene TRBJ1-5; D not resolved. The CDR3 is made up of 16 amino acids. Germline V gives CDR1 MNHNS, CDR2 SASEGT. Trimming removed 1 base at V and 0 bases at J, with 10 bases between. CDR3 sequence: CASSEVGLYSNQPQHF. CDR3 sequence (DNA): TGTGCCAGCAGTGAAGTCGGACTCTATAGCAATCAGCCCCAGCATTTT.

The chain uses TRBV30 and TRBJ1-6; 9 bases are a match to TRBD1. CDR3 size: 14 residues. Germline V gives CDR1 GTSNPN, CDR2 SVGIG (reference sequence). Trimming at V came to 5 bases and at J to 9 bases, leaving 8 bases not matched to a gene. The CDR3 loop is CAWRQQGAGSPLHF. CDR3 sequence (DNA): TGTGCCTGGCGCCAACAGGGGGCTGGTTCACCCCTCCACTTT.

The table lists this clonotype with a few counts. V gene TRBV19 combines with J gene TRBJ2-5, with D possibly being TRBD2 (6 bases). CDR3 size: 15 residues. The germline gives CDR1 LNHDA, CDR2 SQIVND (reference sequence). The V end was cut by 3 bases, the J end by 2 bases, with 13 bases between. CDR3 amino acids: CASSMAGRGQETQYF. DNA for the CDR3: TGTGCCAGTAGTATGGCCGGCCGGGGGCAAGAGACCCAGTACTTC.

This clonotype was seen once. The genes are TRBV6-2 or TRBV6-3 and TRBJ2-2; tentatively, D is TRBD1 (6 bases). The V gene's germline CDR1 is MNHEY and CDR2 SVGEGT. The V and J ends lost 2 bases and 3 bases respectively, with 19 bases between them. This CDR3 region has 18 residues. CDR3 in DNA: TGTGCCAGCAGTTACCGTATGGCCGGGACAAGGGACACCGGGGAGCTGTTTTTT. Its protein product is CASSYRMAGTRDTGELFF.

This clonotype showed up just once. The V gene is TRBV10-2, the J gene TRBJ2-5; D unresolved. Germline lookup yields CDR1 WSHSY and CDR2 SAAADI. V dropped 4 bases and J dropped 5 bases, with 8 bases sitting between them. This CDR3 contains 12 residues. This chain's CDR3 is CASSGPSETQYF. The CDR3 DNA follows: TGCGCCAGCAGTGGACCCTCTGAGACCCAGTACTTC.

This clonotype was detected a few times. The chain uses TRBV10-3 and TRBJ2-3; TRBD2 is a possible D gene (6 bases). Germline V gives CDR1 ENHRY, CDR2 SYGVKD. This CDR3 comprises 15 residues. V was trimmed by 3 bases and J by 0 bases, leaving 10 bases between them. CDR3 nucleotides: TGTGCCATCAGTGACGGCGGGGTTAGCACAGATACGCAGTATTTT. Translation: CAISDGGVSTDTQYF.

The V call is TRBV5-1, the J call TRBJ2-3; 9 nucleotides match TRBD1. Germline CDR1 SGHRS, CDR2 YFSETQ. The CDR3 is 15 residues long. V lost 0 bases to trimming and J lost 3 bases; unmatched junction nucleotides: 2. The CDR3 protein is CASSLEGTGTDTQYF. The CDR3, as DNA: TGCGCCAGCAGCTTGGAGGGGACAGGGACAGATACGCAGTATTTT.

V usage is TRBV11-3 and J usage is TRBJ2-1; 11 positions match TRBD2. Germline V gives CDR1 SGHNT, CDR2 YENEEA. With V trimmed by 5 bases and J by 6 bases, 6 bases remained unmatched. The CDR3 has 15 amino acids. The DNA for the CDR3 is TGTGCCAGCAGCCGTAGCGGGGGGGTCTGCAATGAGCAGTTCTTC. Translating gives CASSRSGGVCNEQFF.

The rearrangement joins TRBV20-1 to TRBJ2-7, with D maybe TRBD2 (5 bases). This CDR3 is 14 amino acids long. Germline V CDR1 and CDR2: DFQATT, SNEGSKA (reference sequence). V was cut by 6 bases and J by 0 bases, with 15 bases left in between. CDR3 nucleotides: TGCAGTGCCCGAGGGCAGGTCCCCTCCTACGAGCAGTACTTC. Translation gives CSARGQVPSYEQYF.

The genes are TRBV11-3 and TRBJ1-1; weak D call: TRBD1 (5 bases). The CDR3 is made up of 13 amino acids. Germline V gene sequence: CDR1 SGHNT, CDR2 YENEEA. The V gene lost 2 bases and the J gene lost 1 base, with 5 bases spanning the gap. The CDR3 nucleotides are TGTGCCAGCAGCTTACAGGGGAACACTGAAGCTTTCTTT. Translating gives CASSLQGNTEAFF.